This T cell receptor (beta chain) was observed in a study of tissue T cells after allogeneic stem cell transplantation. Study summary: Every graft-versus-host disease patient had gastrointestinal disease and got several lines of graft-versus-host disease therapy. CD3+ T cells were flow-sorted when enough cells; otherwise DNA extracted directly.

The germline V gene encodes CDR1 MNHEY and CDR2 SVGAGI. The CDR3 loop spans 14 amino acids. Trimming shortened V by 6 bases and J by 3 bases, and 11 bases separated the two germline ends. Assay used: immunoSEQ multiplex PCR; TCRdb lists only in-frame clones, some missing. The repertoire holds under 6,500 clones, roughly four fifths seen once, with 4.5% to 5.5% in the top ten. The origin of this receptor is a man aged 35 to 70 who later had graft-versus-host disease after an allogeneic stem cell transplant. V and J are TRBV6-5 and TRBJ2-2; maybe TRBD2 (5 bases). The sequencing used blood, collected before transplantation. Written as DNA, the CDR3 is TGTGCCAGCAGCTACCACGGGGACACCGGGGAGCTGTTTTTT. It is translated as CASSYHGDTGELFF.